This T cell receptor beta chain was sequenced in a study of cytomegalovirus exposure and HLA in healthy donors. Study-wide results and limits: For TCR beta chains, V- and J-gene trimming was later linked to a missense DCLRE1C variant. An Asian-associated ancestry cluster reportedly showed fewer N-insertions than the roughly 670-donor mean in a later analysis. According to the study, about 180 TCR beta chains were cytomegalovirus-associated.

The PCR had 60 Vbeta and 13 Jbeta primers. Method: immunoSEQ multiplex PCR; TCRdb's copy keeps in-frame clones and lacks some. Among about 90,000 clones, over 60% were seen once, and the ten largest hold 3% to 4%. Among the donors, all were healthy bone marrow donors. A word on this clone: Its specificity is unknown.

V lost 5 bases to trimming and J lost 5 bases; unmatched junction nucleotides: 12. Per the germline V gene, CDR1 is MNHNY and CDR2 is SVGAGI (reference sequence). The length of the CDR3 is 16 residues. The clonotype originates from a man aged 25-45 years in good health and CMV-seronegative. The gene calls are TRBV6-6 and TRBJ1-5; the match to TRBD1 covers 7 bases. Sequencing was carried out using PBMCs. This chain's CDR3 is CASSKIPGQSHQPQHF. CDR3 bases: TGTGCCAGCAGTAAAATCCCGGGACAGAGCCATCAGCCCCAGCATTTT.